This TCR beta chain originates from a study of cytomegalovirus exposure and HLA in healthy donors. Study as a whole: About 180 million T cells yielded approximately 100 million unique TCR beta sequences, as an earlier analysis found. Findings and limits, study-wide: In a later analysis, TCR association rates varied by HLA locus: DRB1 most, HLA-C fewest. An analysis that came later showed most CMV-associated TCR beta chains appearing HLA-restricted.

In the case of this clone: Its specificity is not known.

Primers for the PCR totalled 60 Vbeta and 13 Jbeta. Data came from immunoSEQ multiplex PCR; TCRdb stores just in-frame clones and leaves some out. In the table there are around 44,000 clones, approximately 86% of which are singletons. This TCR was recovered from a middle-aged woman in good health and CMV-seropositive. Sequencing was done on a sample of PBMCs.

This CDR3 is CASSPSGSYEQYF. Written as DNA, the CDR3 is TGTGCCAGCTCACCAAGCGGGAGCTACGAGCAGTACTTC. The V call is TRBV18, the J call TRBJ2-7; TRBD2 agrees at 8 bases. V lost 2 bases, J lost 3 bases, and 0 bases stayed unmatched. The CDR3 length is 13 residues. CDR1 and CDR2 (germline): KGHSH, LQKENI.